This is a list of T cell receptor beta chains from one sample in a study of identical twins. TCRdb independently ran MiXCR on the 5' RACE reads; one entry per CDR3 protein. The sample yields more than 1.5 million distinct CDR3 sequences, about 30% seen once. The sample was cord blood. The receptors were gathered from a newborn girl in good health. CDR3s include the opening cysteine and the closing phenylalanine or tryptophan. D genes are given only for firm matches. Size values are once, few and many counts, or a class for expanded clones, and some rows have none.

>13|-|TRBJ2-3|few|TRBV28
CASSNHIRDTQYF
TGTGCCAGCAGTAATCATATCCGGGATACGCAGTATTTT
>15|-|TRBJ1-2|many|TRBV27
CASSPVDRKVYGYTF
TGTGCCAGCAGTCCCGTGGACAGAAAGGTCTATGGCTACACCTTC
>15|-|TRBJ1-1|-|TRBV5-1
CASSMQGPMNTEAFF
TGCGCCAGCAGCATGCAGGGCCCTATGAACACTGAAGCTTTCTTT
>15|TRBD1|TRBJ2-2|-|TRBV6-6
CASSFRDSDTGELFF
TGTGCCAGCAGTTTCCGGGACAGTGACACCGGGGAGCTGTTTTTT
>15|TRBD1|TRBJ1-4|few|TRBV2
CASSEQGAINEKLFF
TGTGCCAGCAGTGAACAGGGGGCAATTAATGAAAAACTGTTTTTT
>14|TRBD2|TRBJ2-3|many|TRBV7-2
CASSFGLAADTQYF
TGTGCCAGCAGTTTTGGGCTAGCGGCGGATACGCAGTATTTT
>14|TRBD1|TRBJ1-4|few|TRBV2
CASSEGQRYEKLFF
TGTGCCAGCAGTGAGGGACAGAGATATGAAAAACTGTTTTTT
>14|-|TRBJ2-7|-|TRBV20-1
CSARDLIAPYEQYF
TGCAGTGCTAGAGATCTGATAGCTCCGTACGAGCAGTACTTC
>14|-|TRBJ1-5|few|TRBV9
CASSVLDSNQPQHF
TGTGCCAGCAGCGTTTTAGATAGCAATCAGCCCCAGCATTTT
>13|-|TRBJ2-2|-|TRBV12-3/TRBV12-4
CASTPGNTGELFF
TGTGCCAGCACCCCCGGGAACACCGGGGAGCTGTTTTTT
>13|-|TRBJ1-2|few|TRBV15
CATSRDHNYGYTF
TGTGCCACCAGCAGAGATCATAACTATGGCTACACCTTC
>14|-|TRBJ1-2|-|TRBV5-1
CASSSGTLVYGYTF
TGCGCCAGCAGCTCCGGGACACTGGTCTATGGCTACACCTTC
>21|-|TRBJ2-6|-|TRBV21-1
CASSKTHADRVDSSGANVLTF
TGTGCCAGCAGCAAAACCCACGCCGACAGGGTGGATAGCTCTGGGGCCAACGTCCTGACTTTC
>18|-|TRBJ2-4|-|TRBV20-1
CSARARQADLLAKNIQYF
TGCAGTGCTAGAGCCCGACAGGCAGACCTTTTAGCCAAAAACATTCAGTACTTC
>14|TRBD1|TRBJ1-2|-|TRBV20-1
CSATQGVRSYGYTF
TGCAGTGCTACCCAGGGGGTAAGAAGCTATGGCTACACCTTC
>16|TRBD2|TRBJ2-1|few|TRBV6-5
CASSYYPGLDHNEQFF
TGTGCCAGCAGTTACTACCCCGGACTAGACCACAATGAGCAGTTCTTC
>13|TRBD1|TRBJ1-1|-|TRBV20-1
CSARHRDRGPAFF
TGCAGTGCTAGACACCGGGACAGGGGGCCAGCTTTCTTT
>14|-|TRBJ2-1|many|TRBV29-1
CSVYRAGHYNEQFF
TGCAGCGTCTATAGAGCGGGCCACTACAATGAGCAGTTCTTC
>17|TRBD2|TRBJ2-3|-|TRBV4-1
CASSLPGLAGGFDTQYF
TGCGCCAGCAGCCTCCCGGGACTAGCGGGGGGTTTCGATACGCAGTATTTT
>16|TRBD2|TRBJ2-1|-|TRBV4-2
CAGSLRLAGGNNEQFF
TGTGCCGGCAGCCTCCGTTTAGCGGGAGGGAACAATGAGCAGTTCTTC
>15|-|TRBJ2-7|few|TRBV27
CASSLYGPGSCEQYF
TGTGCCAGCAGTTTATACGGGCCAGGCTCCTGCGAGCAGTACTTC
>15|TRBD1|TRBJ2-3|-|TRBV5-1
CASNPRTGPTDTQYF
TGCGCCAGCAATCCTCGGACAGGGCCCACAGATACGCAGTATTTT
>14|TRBD1|TRBJ1-6|once|TRBV28
CATKPQGYNSPLHF
TGTGCCACCAAGCCACAGGGGTATAATTCACCCCTCCACTTT
>13|-|TRBJ1-1|-|TRBV20-1
CSARPRGNAEAFF
TGCAGTGCCCGGCCGCGGGGGAACGCTGAAGCTTTCTTT